This T cell receptor (beta chain) came from a study of T cell changes during pregnancy in multiple sclerosis. Assay used: immunoSEQ multiplex PCR; TCRdb lists only in-frame clones, some missing. The sample holds about 40,000 clones; 93% are singletons and the top ten take roughly 0.39%. Germline CDR1 is SNHLY and CDR2 is FYNNEI. CDR3 length equals 14 residues. Trimming took 5 bases from V and 4 from J; bases not matched to a gene: 5. V is TRBV2 and J is TRBJ2-5, with 9 bases lining up with TRBD1. This sequence was found in a female donor with multiple sclerosis, enrolled in a pregnancy study. The source was CD4+ T cells from peripheral blood mononuclear cells, collected in the first trimester of pregnancy. The CDR3 region has the DNA TGTGCCAGCAGTCTGGACAGGGGACTAGAGACCCAGTACTTC. Translated, it gives CASSLDRGLETQYF.